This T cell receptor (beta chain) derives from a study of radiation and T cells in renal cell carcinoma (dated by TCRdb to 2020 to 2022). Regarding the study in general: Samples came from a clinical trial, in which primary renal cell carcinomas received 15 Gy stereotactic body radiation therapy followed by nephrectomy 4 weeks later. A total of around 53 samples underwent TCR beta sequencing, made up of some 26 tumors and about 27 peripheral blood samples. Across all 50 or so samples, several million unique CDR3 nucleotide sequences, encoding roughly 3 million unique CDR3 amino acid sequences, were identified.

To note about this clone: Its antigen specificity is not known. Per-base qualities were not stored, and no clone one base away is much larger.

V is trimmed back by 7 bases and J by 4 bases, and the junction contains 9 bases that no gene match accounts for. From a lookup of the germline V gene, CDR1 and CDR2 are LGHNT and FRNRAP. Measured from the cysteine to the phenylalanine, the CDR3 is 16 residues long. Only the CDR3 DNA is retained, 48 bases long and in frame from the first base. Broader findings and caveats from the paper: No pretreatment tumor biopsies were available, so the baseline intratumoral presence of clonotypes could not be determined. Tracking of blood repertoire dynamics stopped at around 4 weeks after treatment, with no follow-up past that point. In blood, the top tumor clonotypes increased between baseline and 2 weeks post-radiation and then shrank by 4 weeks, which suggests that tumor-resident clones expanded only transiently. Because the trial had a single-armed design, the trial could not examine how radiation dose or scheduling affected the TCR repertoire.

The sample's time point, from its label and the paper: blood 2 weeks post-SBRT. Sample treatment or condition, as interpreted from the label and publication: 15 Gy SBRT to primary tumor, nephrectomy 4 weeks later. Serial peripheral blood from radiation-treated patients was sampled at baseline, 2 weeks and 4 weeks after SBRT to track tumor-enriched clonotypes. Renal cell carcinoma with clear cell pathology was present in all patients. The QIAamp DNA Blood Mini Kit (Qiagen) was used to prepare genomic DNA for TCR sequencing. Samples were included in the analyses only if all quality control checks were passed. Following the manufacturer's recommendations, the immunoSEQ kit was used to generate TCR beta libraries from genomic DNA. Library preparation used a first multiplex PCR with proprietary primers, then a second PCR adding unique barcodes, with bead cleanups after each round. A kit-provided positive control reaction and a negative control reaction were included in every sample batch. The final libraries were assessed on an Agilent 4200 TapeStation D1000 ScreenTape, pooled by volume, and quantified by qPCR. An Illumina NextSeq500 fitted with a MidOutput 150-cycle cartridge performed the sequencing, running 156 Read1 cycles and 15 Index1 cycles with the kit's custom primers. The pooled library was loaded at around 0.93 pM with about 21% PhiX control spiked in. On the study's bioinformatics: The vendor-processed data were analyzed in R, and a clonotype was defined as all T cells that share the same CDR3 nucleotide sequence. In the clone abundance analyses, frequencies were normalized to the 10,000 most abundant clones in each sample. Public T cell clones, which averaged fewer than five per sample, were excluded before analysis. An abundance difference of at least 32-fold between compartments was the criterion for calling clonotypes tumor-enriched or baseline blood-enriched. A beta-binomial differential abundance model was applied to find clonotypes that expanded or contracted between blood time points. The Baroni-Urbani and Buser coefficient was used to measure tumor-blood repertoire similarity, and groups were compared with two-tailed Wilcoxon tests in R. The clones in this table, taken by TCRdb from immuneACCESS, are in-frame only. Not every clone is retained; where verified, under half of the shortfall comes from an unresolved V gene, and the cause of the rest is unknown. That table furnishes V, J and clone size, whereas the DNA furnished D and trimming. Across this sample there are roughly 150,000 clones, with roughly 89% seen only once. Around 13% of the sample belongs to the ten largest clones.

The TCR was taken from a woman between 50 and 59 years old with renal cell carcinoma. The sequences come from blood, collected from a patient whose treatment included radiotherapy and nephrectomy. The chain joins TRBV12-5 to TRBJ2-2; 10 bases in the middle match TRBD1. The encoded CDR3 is CASAKLRDRGTGELFF. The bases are TGTGCTAGTGCCAAACTCCGGGACAGGGGCACCGGGGAGCTGTTTTTT.